The rows below give T cell receptor beta chains drawn from one sample of a study of CD8 T cells in ankylosing spondylitis. TCRdb re-derived calls from the 5' RACE reads in MiXCR, one entry per CDR3 protein. The repertoire includes some 840,000 distinct CDR3 sequences, over 9.5% of them detected once, and 0.51% sits in the top ten. The sample was blood, either unsorted or a sorted T cell fraction (not recorded which). The receptors were sampled from a male donor with ankylosing spondylitis. The CDR3 runs from the conserved cysteine through the conserved F or W. A D gene is named only where the DNA matches it firmly. A clone size is listed for some rows: how often the clone was seen (once, few, many), or a class if it is expanded.

D gene,V gene,J gene,clone size,CDR3 DNA,CDR3 protein
TRBD1,TRBV10-2,TRBJ1-6,few,TGCGCCAGCAGTACAGGGGCTGAAGGAGAACTCCACTTT,CASSTGAEGELHF
-,TRBV29-1,TRBJ1-2,few,TGCAGCGTTAACGGGCAGGACATGGACTATGGCTACACCTTC,CSVNGQDMDYGYTF
-,TRBV7-9,TRBJ1-1,-,TGTGCCAGCAGCTTGCCCGGACAGCAACGAACCGTAGAAGCTTTCTTT,CASSLPGQQRTVEAFF
-,TRBV20-1,TRBJ1-1,many,TGCAGTGCTAGTTTTGGGGGCGCCGCCTCTGAAGCTTTCTTT,CSASFGGAASEAFF
TRBD2,TRBV7-2,TRBJ2-1,many,TGTGCCAGCAGCTTGCGGACTAGCGGCCACAATGAGCAGTTCTTC,CASSLRTSGHNEQFF
TRBD2,TRBV7-7,TRBJ2-1,-,TGTGCTAGCAGCTTAGTTATGACTAGCGACTACAATGAGCAGTTCTTC,CASSLVMTSDYNEQFF
-,TRBV20-1,TRBJ2-7,few,TGCAGTGCGCCGCCCAGTCACGAGCAGTACTTC,CSAPPSHEQYF
-,TRBV5-5,TRBJ2-7,few,TGTGCCAGCAGCTTGGCCATCAGGGAGAAGAACGAGCAGTACTTC,CASSLAIREKNEQYF
TRBD2,TRBV6-1,TRBJ2-2,few,TGTGCCAGCACCGTCCAGCGGGGGACCACCGGGGAGCTGTTTTTT,CASTVQRGTTGELFF
-,TRBV6-1,TRBJ1-1,few,TGTGCCAGCAGTACCATCCAGGGGAGGGGGACTGAAGCTTTCTTT,CASSTIQGRGTEAFF
-,TRBV5-1,TRBJ2-7,few,TGCGCCAGCAGCCTAGACGGCTCGAACTCCTACGAGCAGTACTTC,CASSLDGSNSYEQYF
TRBD2,TRBV12-3/TRBV12-4,TRBJ2-1,few,TGTGCCAGCTTATTCGCGGGACTAGCGGCCTACAATGAGCAGTTCTTC,CASLFAGLAAYNEQFF